This record covers a single T cell receptor (beta chain). Its antigen is unknown. This sample is part of a study of T cells in Graves' hyperthyroidism and ophthalmopathy. Clinical symptoms, serum thyroxine, TRAb, thyroid ultrasound and orbital computed tomography established diagnosis. Blood was obtained at the first hyperthyroidism diagnosis, which preceded any ophthalmopathy symptoms. Authors of the study amplified TCR beta CDR3 regions from RNA transcripts. Carried out on the TCR CDR3, a first-round RT-PCR used the HTBI primer set. TCRdb reprocessed the multiplex PCR reads via MiXCR and lists one record per CDR3 protein. Of under 750,000 distinct CDR3 sequences detected, approximately 19% appear once; the ten largest clones hold 16%. Germline V lookup: CDR1 MNHNS, CDR2 SASEGT. This CDR3 contains 13 residues. J gave up 7 bases and V 6 bases, and 6 bases lay outside the gene matches. Overall study results and limits: A model of 13 V-J pairs discriminated ophthalmopathy from stable hyperthyroidism.

Sequenced material: blood. The clonotype was recovered from a woman in her forties or fifties with Graves' hyperthyroidism that later progressed to Graves' ophthalmopathy. The rearrangement links TRBV6-1 to TRBJ1-5; 7 bases are shared with TRBD1. Here the CDR3 DNA reads TGTGCCAGCAGCGACAGGGAGACCCAGCCCCAGCATTTT. Encoded protein: CASSDRETQPQHF.